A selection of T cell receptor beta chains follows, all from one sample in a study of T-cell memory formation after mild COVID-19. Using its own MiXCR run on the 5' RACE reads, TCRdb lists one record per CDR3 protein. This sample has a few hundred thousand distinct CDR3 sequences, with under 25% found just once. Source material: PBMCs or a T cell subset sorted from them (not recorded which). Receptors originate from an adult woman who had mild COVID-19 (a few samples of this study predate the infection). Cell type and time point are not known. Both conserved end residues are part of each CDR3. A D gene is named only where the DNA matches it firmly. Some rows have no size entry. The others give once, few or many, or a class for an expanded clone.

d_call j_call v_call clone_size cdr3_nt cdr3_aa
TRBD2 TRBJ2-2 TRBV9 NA TGTGCCAGCAGCGCTAGCGGGTACGCGAACACCGGGGAGCTGTTTTTT CASSASGYANTGELFF
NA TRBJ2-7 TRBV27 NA TGTGCCAGCAGTCCTTCTGAGGGATCTCGGGACGAGCAGTACTTC CASSPSEGSRDEQYF
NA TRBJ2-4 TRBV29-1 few TGCAGCGTCCTTATAGCCAAAAACATTCAGTACTTC CSVLIAKNIQYF
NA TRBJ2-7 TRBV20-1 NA TGCAGTGCCCCCGACACCTTCGATTCCTACGAGCAGTACTTC CSAPDTFDSYEQYF
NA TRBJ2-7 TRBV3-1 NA TGTGCCAGCAGCCAAGAGTTTGGAGACAGACTGTACTTC CASSQEFGDRLYF
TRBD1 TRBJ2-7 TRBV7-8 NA TGTGCCAGCAGCTTAGACTATGGGACAGGCTACGAGCAGTACTTC CASSLDYGTGYEQYF
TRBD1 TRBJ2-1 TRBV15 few TGTGCCACCAGCAGAGAGTTCCGACAGGGGGCCAATGAGCAGTTCTTC CATSREFRQGANEQFF
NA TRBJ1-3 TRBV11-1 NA TGTGCCAGCAGCTCCCGCCCTGGAAACACCATATATTTT CASSSRPGNTIYF
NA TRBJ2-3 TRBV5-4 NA TGTGCCAGCAGCTTGGGGCTAGGTACGCAGTATTTT CASSLGLGTQYF
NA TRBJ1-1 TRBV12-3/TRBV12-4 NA TGTGCCAGCACCGTAGCGAGGCTTAACACTGAAGCTTTCTTT CASTVARLNTEAFF
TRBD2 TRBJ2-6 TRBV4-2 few TGTGCCAGCAGCCAAGATAGCGGGACTAGCATCTCTGGGGCCAACGTCCTGACTTTC CASSQDSGTSISGANVLTF
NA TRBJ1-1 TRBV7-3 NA TGTGCCAGCAGAGACCAGGGACTTTTGATGACTGAAGCTTTCTTT CASRDQGLLMTEAFF
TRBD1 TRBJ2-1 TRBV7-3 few TGTGCCAGCAGCCCACCCGGGCAGACAGGGGAGAATGAGCAGTTCTTC CASSPPGQTGENEQFF
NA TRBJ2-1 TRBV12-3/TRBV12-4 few TGTGCCAGCAGTCTTGGACCTGGGCCAGAGCAGTTCTTC CASSLGPGPEQFF
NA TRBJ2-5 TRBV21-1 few TGTGCCAGCAGCAAATTAGAACCACAAGAGACCCAGTACTTC CASSKLEPQETQYF
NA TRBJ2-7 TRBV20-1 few TGCAGTGCTAGAGAGCCCGCCCCCAGCGGAGGAGCCTACGAGCAGTACTTC CSAREPAPSGGAYEQYF
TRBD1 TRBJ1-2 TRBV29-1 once TGCAGCGTTGAAAGTCGCGGACAGGGCTATGGCTACACCTTC CSVESRGQGYGYTF
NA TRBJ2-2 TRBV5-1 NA TGCGCCAGCAGCTTACAGGACATGAACACCGGGGAGCTGTTTTTT CASSLQDMNTGELFF
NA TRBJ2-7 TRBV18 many TGTGCCACCGGGGAGTCCCTCTCCTACGAGCAGTACTTC CATGESLSYEQYF
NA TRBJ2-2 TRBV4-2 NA TGTGCCAGCAGAGAGGATAACACCGGGGAGCTGTTTTTT CASREDNTGELFF
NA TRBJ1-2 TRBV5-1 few TGCGCCAGCAGCTTGGGACAGAAGAACTATGGCTACACCTTC CASSLGQKNYGYTF
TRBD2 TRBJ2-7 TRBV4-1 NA TGCGCCAGCAGTTTCCAGGTGTCTAGCGGGACTGGCGAGCAGTACTTC CASSFQVSSGTGEQYF
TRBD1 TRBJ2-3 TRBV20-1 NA TGCAGTGCTCCGGACAGGGGTGGGGCACCAGATACGCAGTATTTT CSAPDRGGAPDTQYF
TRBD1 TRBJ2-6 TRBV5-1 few TGCGCCAGCAGCTCCGGGACAGGGATCTCTGGGGCCAACGTCCTGACTTTC CASSSGTGISGANVLTF
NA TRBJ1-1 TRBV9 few TGTGCCAGCAGCGTAGAGGCAGGAGCGAACACTGAAGCTTTCTTT CASSVEAGANTEAFF
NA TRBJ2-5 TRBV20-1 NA TGCAGTGCTACCGCTCGTCAGGGGCAGAAAGAGACCCAGTACTTC CSATARQGQKETQYF
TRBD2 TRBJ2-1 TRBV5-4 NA TGTGCCAGCAGCAGACTAGCGGGGGGGCCGTACAATGAGCAGTTCTTC CASSRLAGGPYNEQFF
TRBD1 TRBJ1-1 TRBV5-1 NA TGCGCCAGCAGCTTGGAGGGGGCGTACACTGAAGCTTTCTTT CASSLEGAYTEAFF
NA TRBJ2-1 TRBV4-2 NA TGTGCCAGCAGCCAAGGCCCTATGAGCGGGGAGCAGTTCTTC CASSQGPMSGEQFF
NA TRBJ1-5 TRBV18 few TGTGCCAGCTCACCTCCAGGGGCAGGTAGCAATCAGCCCCAGCATTTT CASSPPGAGSNQPQHF
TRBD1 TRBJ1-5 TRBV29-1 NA TGCAGCGGTACGACAGGGGTCAATCAGCCCCAGCATTTT CSGTTGVNQPQHF
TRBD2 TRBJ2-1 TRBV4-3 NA TGCGCCAGCAGCCAAGAAGGGACTAGCGGGAGAGGTGAGCAGTTCTTC CASSQEGTSGRGEQFF
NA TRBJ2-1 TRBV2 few TGTGTCAACAATGAGCAGTTCTTC CVNNEQFF
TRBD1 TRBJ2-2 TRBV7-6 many TGTGCCAGCAGCTCCGGGACAGGGGGCGACACCGGGGAGCTGTTTTTT CASSSGTGGDTGELFF
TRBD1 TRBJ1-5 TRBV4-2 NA TGTGCCAGCAGCCAAGAACCCGGGACAGCACCTCAGCCCCAGCATTTT CASSQEPGTAPQPQHF
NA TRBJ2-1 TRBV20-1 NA TGCAGTGCTCCGGAAGTCGGGTTCTTC CSAPEVGFF
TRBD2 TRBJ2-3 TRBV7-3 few TGTGCCAGCAGCCCCCTAGCGGGAGAAACAGATACGCAGTATTTT CASSPLAGETDTQYF
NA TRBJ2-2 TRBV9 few TGTGCCAGCAGCGTAGCTACGGAAACCGGGGAGCTGTTTTTT CASSVATETGELFF
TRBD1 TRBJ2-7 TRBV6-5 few TGTGCCAGCGGACAGGGCCCCTCCTACGAGCAGTACTTC CASGQGPSYEQYF
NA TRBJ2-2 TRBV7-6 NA TGTGCCAGCAGTCCAGGACTGGCGGGACGCACCGGGGAGCTGTTTTTT CASSPGLAGRTGELFF
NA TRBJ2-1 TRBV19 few TGTGCCAGTAGTATCGGCAATCGAGACCTTAAGCAGTTCTTC CASSIGNRDLKQFF
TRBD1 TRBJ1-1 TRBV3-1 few TGTGCCAGCAGCCCGGACAGGGTCTCCGTAGCTTTCTTT CASSPDRVSVAFF
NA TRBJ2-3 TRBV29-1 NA TGCAGCGCGATTCTACTTAGCACAGATACGCAGTATTTT CSAILLSTDTQYF
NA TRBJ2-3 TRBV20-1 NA TGCAGTGCTAGAAGGGGGGGAGGGCAAGCAGATACGCAGTATTTT CSARRGGGQADTQYF
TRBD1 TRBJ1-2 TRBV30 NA TGTGCCTGGAACGAGGGGGCTTATGGCTACACCTTC CAWNEGAYGYTF
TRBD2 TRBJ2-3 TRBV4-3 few TGCGCCAGCAGCCAAGATCCTGGGGTAGCGGGACGAGGCACAGATACGCAGTATTTT CASSQDPGVAGRGTDTQYF
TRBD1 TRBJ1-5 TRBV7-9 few TGTGCCAGCAGCTTCGGGACAGGGGGCCTCGCTCAGCCCCAGCATTTT CASSFGTGGLAQPQHF
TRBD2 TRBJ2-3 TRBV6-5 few TGTGCCAGCAGACTAGCGGAGAGCACAGATACGCAGTATTTT CASRLAESTDTQYF
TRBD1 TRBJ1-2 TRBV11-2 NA TGTGCCAGCAGCCCGGGACAGGGGGTATGGGGCTACACCTTC CASSPGQGVWGYTF
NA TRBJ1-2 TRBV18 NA TGTGCCAGCTCACCGGGGGCGGACTATGGCTACACCTTC CASSPGADYGYTF